This T cell receptor (beta chain) came from a study of OX40 agonist ivuxolimab in advanced cancers. This table comes from immunoSEQ multiplex PCR, and its TCRdb copy is limited to in-frame clones, with some not included. The sample yields over 95,000 clones, over 75% seen once. Prior autoimmune disease or systemic immunosuppression barred patients. The CDR3 length is 19 residues. V lost 1 base, J lost 0 bases, and 9 bases stayed unmatched. Germline CDR1 MNHEY, CDR2 SMNVEV (reference sequence). Study-wide results and caveats: Antigen specificity of clonally expanded peripheral T cells was not established.

With regard to this clone: Its specificity is not known.

Sequencing was performed on CD4+ or CD8+ T cells sorted from blood, taken in a trial of the OX40 agonist ivuxolimab. The TCR sequence derives from an adult with an advanced solid tumor such as melanoma, head and neck, liver or kidney cancer. This chain joins TRBV27 and TRBJ2-6; TRBD2 aligns across 7 bases. This CDR3 reads CASSLFSVVAGSGANVLTF. In DNA form, the CDR3 reads TGTGCCAGCAGTTTATTCTCGGTGGTAGCGGGCTCTGGGGCCAACGTCCTGACTTTC.